This is a list of T cell receptor beta chains from one sample in a study of T cell changes during pregnancy in multiple sclerosis. Sequencing used immunoSEQ multiplex PCR; TCRdb keeps in-frame clones, though not all of them. The data show about 72,000 clones, 91% seen once. Sequenced here: peripheral blood, sampled in the third trimester of pregnancy. Receptor source: a female donor in good health, enrolled as a control in a pregnancy study. Both conserved end residues are part of each CDR3. The D gene is left open where the match is weak. For some rows the clone size is stated as once, few or many, or as a class when expanded; others skip it.

TRBJ2-5 NA TRBV7-2 NA CASSLGGFIQETQYF TGTGCCAGCAGCTTAGGGGGCTTCATCCAAGAGACCCAGTACTTC
TRBJ2-6 NA TRBV7-6 NA CASSLESHTSGANVLTF TGTGCCAGCAGCTTAGAGTCTCACACCTCTGGGGCCAACGTCCTGACTTTC
TRBJ2-7 TRBD1 TRBV5-1 NA CASSWDRSYEQYF TGCGCCAGCAGCTGGGACAGGTCCTACGAGCAGTACTTC
TRBJ1-1 NA TRBV7-2 NA CASSGRANTEAFF TGTGCCAGCAGCGGCAGGGCTAACACTGAAGCTTTCTTT
TRBJ2-3 NA TRBV18 NA CASSPGTDTQYF TGTGCCAGCTCACCCGGGACAGATACGCAGTATTTT
TRBJ1-1 NA TRBV18 NA CASSPRDTEAFF TGTGCCAGCTCACCTCGGGACACTGAAGCTTTCTTT
TRBJ1-2 TRBD1 TRBV5-1 few CASRPGTVYGYTF TGCGCCAGCCGACCAGGGACAGTTTATGGCTACACCTTC
TRBJ2-1 NA TRBV30 NA CAWSGQAAQGGEQFF TGTGCCTGGAGTGGCCAGGCGGCCCAGGGCGGTGAGCAGTTCTTC
TRBJ2-7 TRBD2 TRBV5-5 NA CASRSVGGGTYEQYF TGTGCCAGCAGGTCCGTCGGGGGGGGTACCTACGAGCAGTACTTC
TRBJ2-5 TRBD1 TRBV19 once CASSFLDRGQETQYF TGTGCCAGTAGTTTCCTCGACAGGGGGCAAGAGACCCAGTACTTC
TRBJ1-2 NA TRBV25-1 NA CASSELGAGLNYGYTF TGTGCCAGCAGTGAGTTAGGAGCAGGGCTTAACTATGGCTACACCTTC
TRBJ1-2 NA TRBV6-6 NA CASSYSNREYYGYTF TGTGCCAGCAGTTACTCGAATAGAGAATACTATGGCTACACCTTC
TRBJ2-1 NA TRBV10-3 NA CAISDIGRYSYNEQFF TGTGCCATCAGTGATATCGGGAGATACTCCTACAATGAGCAGTTCTTC
TRBJ2-5 NA TRBV7-9 few CASSLEWAGGQETQYF TGTGCCAGCAGCTTAGAATGGGCAGGGGGGCAAGAGACCCAGTACTTC
TRBJ2-7 TRBD1 TRBV13 NA CASSLRQGAYEQYF TGTGCCAGCAGCCTACGACAGGGGGCCTACGAGCAGTACTTC
TRBJ1-1 NA TRBV5-1 NA CASSLEPHRDGTEAFF TGCGCCAGCAGCTTGGAACCCCACAGGGATGGCACTGAAGCTTTCTTT
TRBJ1-2 TRBD1 TRBV5-5 NA CASSLVPGGDYGYTF TGTGCCAGCAGCTTGGTCCCAGGGGGCGACTATGGCTACACCTTC
TRBJ2-7 NA TRBV7-2 NA CASSLDTAAGHSYEQYF TGTGCCAGCAGCTTGGACACGGCGGCAGGGCATTCCTACGAGCAGTACTTC
TRBJ2-7 TRBD2 TRBV27 NA CASSFGTSGTYEQYF TGTGCCAGCAGTTTTGGGACTAGCGGAACCTACGAGCAGTACTTC
TRBJ1-4 TRBD1 TRBV5-1 NA CASSRDRGQDEKLFF TGCGCCAGCAGCCGGGACAGGGGGCAAGATGAAAAACTGTTTTTT
TRBJ2-5 NA TRBV5-4 NA CASSIGGKGVKETQYF TGTGCCAGCAGCATCGGGGGTAAAGGGGTTAAGGAGACCCAGTACTTC
TRBJ2-1 TRBD2 TRBV18 NA CASSPPFRVAGYYNEQFF TGTGCCAGCTCACCACCGTTTCGGGTAGCGGGTTACTACAATGAGCAGTTCTTC
TRBJ2-5 TRBD1 TRBV9 NA CASSVGGQIQETQYF TGTGCCAGCAGCGTAGGGGGACAGATCCAAGAGACCCAGTACTTC
TRBJ2-2 TRBD2 TRBV29-1 NA CSVEGGTSGRVQNTGELFF TGCAGCGTTGAGGGCGGGACTAGCGGGAGGGTTCAGAACACCGGGGAGCTGTTTTTT
TRBJ2-7 NA TRBV10-1 NA CASSQNSYEQYF TGCGCCAGCAGTCAGAACTCCTACGAGCAGTACTTC
TRBJ2-6 TRBD1 TRBV18 NA CASSPTGEGSGANVLTF TGTGCCAGCTCACCGACAGGGGAAGGATCTGGGGCCAACGTCCTGACTTTC
TRBJ2-1 NA TRBV10-3 once CAISESQGRRNEQFF TGTGCCATCAGTGAGTCGCAGGGGCGCCGGAATGAGCAGTTCTTC
TRBJ1-2 NA TRBV4-1 NA CASSQDEGYTF TGCGCCAGCAGCCAAGATGAGGGCTACACCTTC
TRBJ1-2 TRBD1 TRBV6-6 NA CASRGGQNYGYTF TGTGCCAGCAGGGGGGGACAGAACTATGGCTACACCTTC
TRBJ1-1 NA TRBV5-1 few CASSKTGQRNTEAFF TGCGCCAGCAGCAAGACAGGACAGAGGAACACTGAAGCTTTCTTT
TRBJ1-2 NA TRBV6-5 NA CASSYATEIFYGYTF TGTGCCAGCAGTTACGCGACAGAGATCTTCTATGGCTACACCTTC
TRBJ2-2 TRBD1 TRBV9 NA CASSAPGQRTGELFF TGTGCCAGCAGCGCACCGGGACAGAGAACCGGGGAGCTGTTTTTT
TRBJ1-6 NA TRBV7-2 NA CASSLSNGPPLHF TGTGCCAGCAGCTTATCTAATGGGCCACCCCTCCACTTT